This T cell receptor beta chain appears in the sequencing data of a study of beta chain features in type 1 diabetes. The CDR3 length is 14 residues. The germline V gene encodes CDR1 SQVTM and CDR2 ANQGSEA. V was trimmed by 6 bases and J by 1 base, leaving 13 bases between them. Study findings and constraints: All four CD4+ subsets from Type 1 diabetes patients carried moderately but significantly shorter TCRB CDR3s.

As every portion of the isolated RNA was reverse transcribed, the sequencing read expressed TCRB transcripts. Method: immunoSEQ multiplex PCR; TCRdb's copy keeps in-frame clones and lacks some. This table has about 160,000 clones, 9% to 12% appearing once. Of note for this clone: Its antigen is not identified.

This clonotype was obtained from a man aged 25-45 years with type 1 diabetes. The V call is TRBV29-1, the J call TRBJ1-5, with D possibly TRBD1 on 5 matching bases. The material sequenced was central memory CD4+ T cells from blood. The CDR3, as DNA: TGCAGCGTCCGGGACGGGAGCAGCAATCAGCCCCAGCATTTT. This codes for CSVRDGSSNQPQHF.